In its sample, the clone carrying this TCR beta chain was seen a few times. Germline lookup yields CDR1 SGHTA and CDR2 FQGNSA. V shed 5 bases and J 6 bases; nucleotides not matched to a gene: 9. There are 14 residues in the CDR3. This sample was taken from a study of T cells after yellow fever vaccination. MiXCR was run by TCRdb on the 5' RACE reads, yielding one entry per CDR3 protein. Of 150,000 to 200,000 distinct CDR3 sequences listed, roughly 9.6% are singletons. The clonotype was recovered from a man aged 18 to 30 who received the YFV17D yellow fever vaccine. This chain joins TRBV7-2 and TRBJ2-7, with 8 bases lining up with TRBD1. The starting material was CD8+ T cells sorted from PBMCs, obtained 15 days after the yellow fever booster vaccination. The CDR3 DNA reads TGTGCCAGCAGCGCTGAACAGGGGGACGCCGAGCAGTACTTC. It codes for CASSAEQGDAEQYF.